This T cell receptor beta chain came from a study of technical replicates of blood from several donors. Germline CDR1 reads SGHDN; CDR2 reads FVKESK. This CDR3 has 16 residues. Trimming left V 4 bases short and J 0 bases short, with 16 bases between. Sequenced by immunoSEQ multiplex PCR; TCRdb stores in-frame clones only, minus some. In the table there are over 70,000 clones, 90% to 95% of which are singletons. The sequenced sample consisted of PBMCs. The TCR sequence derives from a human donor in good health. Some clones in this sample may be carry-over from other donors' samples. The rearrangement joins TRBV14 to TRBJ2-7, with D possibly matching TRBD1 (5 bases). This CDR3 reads CASSRSGPNPSYEQYF. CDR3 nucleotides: TGTGCCAGCAGCCGTTCAGGGCCTAACCCCTCCTACGAGCAGTACTTC.